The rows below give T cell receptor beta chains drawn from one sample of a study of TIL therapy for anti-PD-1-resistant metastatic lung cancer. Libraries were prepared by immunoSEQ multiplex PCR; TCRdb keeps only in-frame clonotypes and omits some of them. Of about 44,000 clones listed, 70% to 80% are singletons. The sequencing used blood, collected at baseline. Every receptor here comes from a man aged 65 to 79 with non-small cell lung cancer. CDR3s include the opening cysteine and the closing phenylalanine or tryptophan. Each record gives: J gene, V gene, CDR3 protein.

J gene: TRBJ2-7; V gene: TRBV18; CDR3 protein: CASSQDSSYEQYF
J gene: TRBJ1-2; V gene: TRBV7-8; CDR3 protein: CASSLIQGVGYTF
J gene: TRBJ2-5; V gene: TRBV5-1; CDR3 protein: CASSSARGRETQYF
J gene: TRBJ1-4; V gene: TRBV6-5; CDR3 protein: CASSPSNRDPFF
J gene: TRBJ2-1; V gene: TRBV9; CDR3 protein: CASSPSGIYNEQFF
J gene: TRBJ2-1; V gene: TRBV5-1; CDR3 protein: CASSMTSGTHNEQFF
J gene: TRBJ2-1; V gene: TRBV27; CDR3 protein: CASTSGTSGTLPYNEQFF
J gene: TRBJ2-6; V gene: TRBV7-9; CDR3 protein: CASSFLSSGANVLTF
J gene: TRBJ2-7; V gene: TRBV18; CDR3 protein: CASSPTGPISYEQYF
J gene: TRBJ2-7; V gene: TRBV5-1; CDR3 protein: CASSPPSDEQYF
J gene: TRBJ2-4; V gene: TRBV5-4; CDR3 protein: CASSLGARGQQYF
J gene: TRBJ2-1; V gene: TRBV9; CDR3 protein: CASSVAGTSGSYEQFF
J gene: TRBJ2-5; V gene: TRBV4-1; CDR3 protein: CASSQEDRWVQETQYF
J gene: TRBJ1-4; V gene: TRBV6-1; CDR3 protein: CASSEWGRATNEKLFF
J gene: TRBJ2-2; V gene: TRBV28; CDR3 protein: CASSAAGKGGTGELFF
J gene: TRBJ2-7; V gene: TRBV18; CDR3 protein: CASSPSDKVVGWEQYF
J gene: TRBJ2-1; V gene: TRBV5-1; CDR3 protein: CASMRLAGGSSYNEQFF
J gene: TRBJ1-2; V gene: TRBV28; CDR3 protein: CASSPWTGSGYTF
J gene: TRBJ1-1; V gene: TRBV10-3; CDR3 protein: CAISEAGKNTEAFF
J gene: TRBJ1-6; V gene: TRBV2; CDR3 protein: CASSERASLGSYNSPLHF
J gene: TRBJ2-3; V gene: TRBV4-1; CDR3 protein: CASSPRTPSGTSTDTQYF
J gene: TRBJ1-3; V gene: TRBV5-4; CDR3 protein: CASSATGAGNTIYF
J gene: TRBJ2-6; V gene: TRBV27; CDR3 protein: CASTPTGARSGANVLTF
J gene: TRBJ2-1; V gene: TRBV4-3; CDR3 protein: CASSQEGYPTNEQFF
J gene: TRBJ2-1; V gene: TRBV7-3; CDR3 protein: CASSLTASGRFYEQFF
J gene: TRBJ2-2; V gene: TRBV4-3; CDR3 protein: CASSQDREGRTGELFF
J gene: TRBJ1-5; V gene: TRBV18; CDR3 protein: CASSPGPWSNQPQHF
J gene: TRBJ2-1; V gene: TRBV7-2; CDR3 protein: CASSPKDRGLANEQFF
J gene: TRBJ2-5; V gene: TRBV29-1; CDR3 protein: CSASTGGAAETQYF